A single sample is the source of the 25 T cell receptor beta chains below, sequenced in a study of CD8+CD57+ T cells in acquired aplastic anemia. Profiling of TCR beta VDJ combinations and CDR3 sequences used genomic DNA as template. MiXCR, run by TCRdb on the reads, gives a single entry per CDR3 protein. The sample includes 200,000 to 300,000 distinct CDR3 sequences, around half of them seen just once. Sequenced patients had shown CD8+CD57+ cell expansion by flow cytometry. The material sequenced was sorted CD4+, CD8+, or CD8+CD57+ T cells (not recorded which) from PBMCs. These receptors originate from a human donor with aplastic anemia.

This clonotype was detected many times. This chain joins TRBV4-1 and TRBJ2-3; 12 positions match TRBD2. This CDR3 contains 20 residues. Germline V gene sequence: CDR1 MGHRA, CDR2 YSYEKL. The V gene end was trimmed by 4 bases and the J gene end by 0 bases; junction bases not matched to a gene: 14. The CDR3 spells CASSRITSSGRATSTDTQYF. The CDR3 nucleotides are TGCGCCAGCAGCCGGATTACCTCTAGCGGGAGGGCTACAAGCACAGATACGCAGTATTTT.

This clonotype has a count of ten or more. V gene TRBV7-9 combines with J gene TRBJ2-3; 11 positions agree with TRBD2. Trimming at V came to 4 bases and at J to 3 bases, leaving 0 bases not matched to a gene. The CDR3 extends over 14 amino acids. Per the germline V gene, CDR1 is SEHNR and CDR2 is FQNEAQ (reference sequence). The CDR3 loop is CASSSSGRTDTQYF. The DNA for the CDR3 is TGTGCCAGCAGCTCTAGCGGGAGGACAGATACGCAGTATTTT.

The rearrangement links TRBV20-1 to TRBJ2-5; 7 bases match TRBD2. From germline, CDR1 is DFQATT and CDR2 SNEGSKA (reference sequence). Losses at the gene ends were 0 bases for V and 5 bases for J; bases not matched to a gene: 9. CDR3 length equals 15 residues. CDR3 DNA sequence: TGCAGTGCTAGAGATTTGGGGCTAGCGGACGAGACCCAGTACTTC. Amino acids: CSARDLGLADETQYF.

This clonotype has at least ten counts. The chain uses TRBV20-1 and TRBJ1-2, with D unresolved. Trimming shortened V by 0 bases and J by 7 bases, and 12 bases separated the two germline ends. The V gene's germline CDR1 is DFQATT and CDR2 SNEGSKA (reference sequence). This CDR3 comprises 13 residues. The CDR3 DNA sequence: TGCAGTGCTAGAGATCCGGCTTCAGGTGGCTACACCTTC. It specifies CSARDPASGGYTF.

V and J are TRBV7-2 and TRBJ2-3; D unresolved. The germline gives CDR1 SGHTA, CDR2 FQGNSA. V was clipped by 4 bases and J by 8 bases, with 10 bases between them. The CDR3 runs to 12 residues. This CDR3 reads CASSSSLATQYF. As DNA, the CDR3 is TGTGCCAGCAGCTCGTCTCTGGCTACGCAGTATTTT.

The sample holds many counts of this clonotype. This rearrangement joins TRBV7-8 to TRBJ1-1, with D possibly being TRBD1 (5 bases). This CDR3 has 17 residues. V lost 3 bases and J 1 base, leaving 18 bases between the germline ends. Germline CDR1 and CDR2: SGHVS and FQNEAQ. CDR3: CASSFYRRQTQNTEAFF. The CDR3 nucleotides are TGTGCCAGCAGCTTTTATCGCAGACAGACCCAGAACACTGAAGCTTTCTTT.

Here the CDR3 reads CASSIDGLANYGYTF. The CDR3, as DNA: TGTGCCAGTAGTATCGACGGGTTAGCTAACTATGGCTACACCTTC. The chain recombines TRBV19 with TRBJ1-2; D unclear. Germline V gives CDR1 LNHDA, CDR2 SQIVND (reference sequence). This CDR3 is 15 amino acids long. V was trimmed by 3 bases and J by 0 bases, leaving 11 bases between them.

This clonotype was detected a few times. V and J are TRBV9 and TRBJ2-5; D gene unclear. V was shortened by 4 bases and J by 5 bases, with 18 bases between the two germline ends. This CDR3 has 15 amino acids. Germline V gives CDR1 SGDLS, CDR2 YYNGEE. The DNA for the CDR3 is TGTGCCAGCAGCCCGACTGGTGTAAACCGGGAGACCCAGTACTTC. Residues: CASSPTGVNRETQYF.

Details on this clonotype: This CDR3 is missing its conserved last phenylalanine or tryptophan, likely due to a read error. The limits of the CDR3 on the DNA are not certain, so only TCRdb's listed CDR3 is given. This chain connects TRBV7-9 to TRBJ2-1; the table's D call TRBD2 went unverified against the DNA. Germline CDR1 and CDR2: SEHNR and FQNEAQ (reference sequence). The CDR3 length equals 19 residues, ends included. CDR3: CASSLEGLAGLVASNEQFS.

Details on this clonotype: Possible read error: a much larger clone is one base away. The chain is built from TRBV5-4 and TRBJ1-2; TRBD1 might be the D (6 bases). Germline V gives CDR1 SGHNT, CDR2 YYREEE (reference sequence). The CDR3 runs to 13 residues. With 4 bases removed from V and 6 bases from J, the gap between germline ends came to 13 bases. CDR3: CASSRVRGHGYTF. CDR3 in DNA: TGTGCCAGCAGCAGAGTCAGGGGCCATGGCTACACCTTC.

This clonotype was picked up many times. In DNA form, the CDR3 reads TGTGCCAGCAGCGGAGGACAGGGACGTGGCTACACCTTC. It codes for CASSGGQGRGYTF. V is TRBV7-6 and J is TRBJ1-2, with TRBD1 matching over 8 bases. The trim removed 5 bases at V and 7 bases at J, leaving 6 bases unmatched. CDR3 length equals 13 residues. Germline CDR1 reads SGHVS; CDR2 reads FNYEAQ.

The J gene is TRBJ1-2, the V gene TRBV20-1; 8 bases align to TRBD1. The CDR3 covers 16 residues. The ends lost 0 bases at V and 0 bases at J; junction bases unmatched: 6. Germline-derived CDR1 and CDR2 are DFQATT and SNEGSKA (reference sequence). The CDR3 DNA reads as TGCAGTGCTAGAGAACACGGACAGGGACCTAACTATGGCTACACCTTC. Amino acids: CSAREHGQGPNYGYTF.

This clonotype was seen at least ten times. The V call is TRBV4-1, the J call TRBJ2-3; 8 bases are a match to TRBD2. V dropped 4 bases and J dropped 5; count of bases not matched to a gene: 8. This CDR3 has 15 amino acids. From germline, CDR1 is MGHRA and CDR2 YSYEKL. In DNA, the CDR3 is TGCGCCAGCAGCCCAGGACTAGCTGGGGGAGATACGCAGTATTTT. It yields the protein CASSPGLAGGDTQYF.

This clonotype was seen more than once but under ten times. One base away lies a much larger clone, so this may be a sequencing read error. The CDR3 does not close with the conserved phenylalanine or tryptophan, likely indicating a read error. CDR3 nucleotide sequence: TGTGCCAGCAGTGGCTTACGGGACAGGACCTACGAGCAGTACCTC. It codes for CASSGLRDRTYEQYL. The V call is TRBV6-1, the J call TRBJ2-7; 8 bases match TRBD1. Germline V lookup: CDR1 MNHNS, CDR2 SASEGT. Trimming at V came to 4 bases and at J to 2 bases, leaving 7 bases not matched to a gene. The CDR3 contains 15 residues.

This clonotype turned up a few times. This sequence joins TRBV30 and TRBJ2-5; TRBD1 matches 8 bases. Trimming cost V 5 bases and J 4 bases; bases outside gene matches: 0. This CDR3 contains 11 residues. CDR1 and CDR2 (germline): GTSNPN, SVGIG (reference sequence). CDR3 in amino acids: CAWGQGETQYF. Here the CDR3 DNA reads TGTGCCTGGGGACAGGGAGAGACCCAGTACTTC.

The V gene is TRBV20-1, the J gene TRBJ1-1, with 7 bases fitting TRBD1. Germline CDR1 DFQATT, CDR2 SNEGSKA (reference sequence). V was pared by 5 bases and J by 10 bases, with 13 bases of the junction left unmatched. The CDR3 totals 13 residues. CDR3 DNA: TGCAGTGCTCGGATTGGGACAGCCAGGGGAGCTTTCTTT. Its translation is CSARIGTARGAFF.

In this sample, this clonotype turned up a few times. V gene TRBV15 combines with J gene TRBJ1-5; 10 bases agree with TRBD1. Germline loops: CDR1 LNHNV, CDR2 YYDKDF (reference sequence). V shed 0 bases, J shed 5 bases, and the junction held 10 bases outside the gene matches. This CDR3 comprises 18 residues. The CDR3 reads CATSRDWPIGTGDQPQHF. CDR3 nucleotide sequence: TGTGCCACCAGCAGAGATTGGCCTATAGGGACAGGGGATCAGCCCCAGCATTTT.

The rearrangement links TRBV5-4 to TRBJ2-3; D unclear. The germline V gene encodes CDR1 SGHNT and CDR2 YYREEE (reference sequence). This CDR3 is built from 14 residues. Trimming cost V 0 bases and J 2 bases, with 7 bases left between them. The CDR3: CASSLVQDTDTQYF. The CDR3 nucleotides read TGTGCCAGCAGCTTGGTGCAGGACACAGATACGCAGTATTTT.

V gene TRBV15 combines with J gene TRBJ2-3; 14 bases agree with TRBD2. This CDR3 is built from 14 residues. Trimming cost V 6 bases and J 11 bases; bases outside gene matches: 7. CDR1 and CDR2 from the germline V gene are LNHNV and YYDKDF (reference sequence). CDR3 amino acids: CATRGTSGSNEQYF. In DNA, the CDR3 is TGTGCCACCAGAGGGACTAGCGGGAGTAATGAGCAGTATTTT. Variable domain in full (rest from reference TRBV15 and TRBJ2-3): DAMVIQNPRYQVTQFGKPVTLSCSQTLNHNVMYWYQQKSSQAPKLLFHYYDKDFNNEADTPDNFQSRRPNTSFCFLDIRSPGLGDTAMYLCATRGTSGSNEQYFGPGTRLTVL.

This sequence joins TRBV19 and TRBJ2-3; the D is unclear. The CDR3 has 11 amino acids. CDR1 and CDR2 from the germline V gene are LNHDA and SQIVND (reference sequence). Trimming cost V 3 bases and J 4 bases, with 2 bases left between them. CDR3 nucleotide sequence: TGTGCCAGTAGTATCGCAGATACGCAGTATTTT. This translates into CASSIADTQYF. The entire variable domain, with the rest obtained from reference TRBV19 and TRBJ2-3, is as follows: DGGITQSPKYLFRKEGQNVTLSCEQNLNHDAMYWYRQDPGQGLRLIYYSQIVNDFQKGDIAEGYSVSREKKESFPLTVTSAQKNPTAFYLCASSIADTQYFGPGTRLTVL.

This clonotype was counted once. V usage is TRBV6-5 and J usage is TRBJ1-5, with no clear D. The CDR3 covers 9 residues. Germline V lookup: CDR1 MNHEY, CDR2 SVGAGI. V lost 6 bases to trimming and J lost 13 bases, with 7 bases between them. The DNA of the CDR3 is TGTGCCAGCAGGCCGGGACAGCATTTT. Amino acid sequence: CASRPGQHF.

Here the CDR3 reads CASSYSAGDEQYF. CDR3 in DNA: TGTGCCAGCAGTTACTCAGCGGGGGATGAGCAGTACTTC. The V and J genes are TRBV6-6 and TRBJ2-7; TRBD2 matches at 8 bases. V shed 0 bases, J shed 7 bases, and the junction held 2 bases outside the gene matches. The length of the CDR3 is 13 residues. The germline gives CDR1 MNHNY, CDR2 SVGAGI (reference sequence).

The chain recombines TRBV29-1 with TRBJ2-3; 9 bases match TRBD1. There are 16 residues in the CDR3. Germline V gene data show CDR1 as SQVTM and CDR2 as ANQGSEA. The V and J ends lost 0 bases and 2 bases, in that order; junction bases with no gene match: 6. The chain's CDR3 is CSVEDGQGRATDTQYF. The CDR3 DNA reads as TGCAGCGTTGAAGATGGACAGGGGAGGGCCACAGATACGCAGTATTTT.

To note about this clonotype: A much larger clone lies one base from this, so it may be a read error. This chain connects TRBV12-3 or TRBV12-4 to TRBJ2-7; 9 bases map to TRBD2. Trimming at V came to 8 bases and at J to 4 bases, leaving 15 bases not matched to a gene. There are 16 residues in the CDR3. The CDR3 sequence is CASGPRSRGGRYEQYF. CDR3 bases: TGTGCCAGCGGCCCTAGGTCGCGGGGGGGCCGGTACGAGCAGTACTTC.

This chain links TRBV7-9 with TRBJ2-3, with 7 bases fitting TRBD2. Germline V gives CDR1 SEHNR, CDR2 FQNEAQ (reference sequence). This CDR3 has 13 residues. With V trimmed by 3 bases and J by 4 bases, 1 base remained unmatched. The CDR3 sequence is CASSFSGADTQYF. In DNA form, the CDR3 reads TGTGCCAGCAGCTTCAGCGGGGCAGATACGCAGTATTTT.